This T cell receptor (beta chain) is from a study of T cell changes during pregnancy in multiple sclerosis. Sequenced by immunoSEQ multiplex PCR; TCRdb stores in-frame clones only, minus some. The data show roughly 75,000 clones, about 89% seen once. CDR3 length: 16 residues. Germline loops: CDR1 SGHRS, CDR2 YFSETQ. V lost 0 bases, J lost 5 bases, and 14 bases lay in between. This TCR was sampled from a female donor with multiple sclerosis, enrolled in a pregnancy study. The sequencing used peripheral blood, collected before pregnancy. The chain has TRBV5-1 and TRBJ2-2, with D perhaps TRBD1 (5 bases). In nucleotides, the CDR3 is TGCGCCAGCAGCTTGGCCATGCAGGGCCTTACCGGGGAGCTGTTTTTT. Translation gives CASSLAMQGLTGELFF.